These 24 T cell receptor beta chains share one sample of origin, sequenced in a study of CD8+CD57+ T cells in acquired aplastic anemia (dated by TCRdb to 2016 to 2019). Sequencing instrument: Illumina HiSeq 2000. Genomic DNA served as template for TCR beta VDJ combination and CDR3 sequence profiling. The public sequencing data were trimmed at Q25 with fastp and processed into clonotypes with MiXCR by TCRdb, which kept only in-frame beta chains. Rows with a matching CDR3 protein are joined into one entry that keeps the most common DNA and genes. The sample profile shows around 400,000 distinct CDR3 sequences; 65% to 80% of them were found once. The ten largest clones add up to 3% to 4.5% of the sample. The sample comprised sorted CD4+, CD8+, or CD8+CD57+ T cells (not recorded which) from PBMCs. The origin of the receptors is a human donor in good health, serving as a control.

Remarks on this clonotype: The CDR3 ends on some other residue instead of the conserved phenylalanine or tryptophan, so this is likely a read error. The CDR3 loop is CASSLRISGGTNSYEQYY. The CDR3 nucleotides are TGTGCCAGCAGCTTAAGGATTAGCGGGGGGACTAACTCCTACGAGCAGTACTAC. The V call is TRBV7-8, the J call TRBJ2-7; TRBD2 matches at 10 bases. With V trimmed by 2 bases and J by 0 bases, 10 bases remained unmatched. In germline, CDR1 is SGHVS, CDR2 FQNEAQ. The CDR3 contains 18 residues.

A note on this clonotype: A junction end diverges from the germline sequence, so it may reflect a read error. The rearrangement uses TRBV14 and TRBJ2-2; TRBD1 agrees at 10 bases. This CDR3 is 16 amino acids long. The germline gives CDR1 SGHDN, CDR2 FVKESK. CDR3 region: CASSVAKPRDRGELFF. CDR3 in DNA: TGCGCCAGCAGTGTGGCGAAGCCCCGGGACAGGGGTGAGCTGTTTTTT.

This clonotype was counted many times. The rearrangement uses TRBV2 and TRBJ1-2; no definite D call. CDR3 size: 13 residues. The V end lost 6 bases, the J end lost 6 bases, and 14 bases lay between the germline ends. Germline CDR1 is SNHLY and CDR2 is FYNNEI. As DNA, the CDR3 is TGTGCCAGCAGCACGAACTGGAGTGATGGCTACACCTTC. Its translation is CASSTNWSDGYTF.

The sample holds many counts of this clonotype. This chain links TRBV7-2 with TRBJ1-1, with TRBD1 as a possible D gene (6 bases). V lost 2 bases, J lost 0 bases, and 10 bases lay in between. The CDR3 runs to 15 residues. Germline CDR1 and CDR2: SGHTA and FQGNSA. Here the CDR3 DNA reads TGTGCCAGCAGCTTATATGGGGGCCTGAACACTGAAGCTTTCTTT. Translated: CASSLYGGLNTEAFF.

To note about this clonotype: A much larger clone lies one base from this, so it may be a read error. The chain is built from TRBV6-2 or TRBV6-3 and TRBJ2-3; D possibly corresponds to TRBD1 (5 bases). Germline V lookup: CDR1 MNHEY, CDR2 SVGEGT. V was cut by 4 bases and J by 4 bases, with 12 bases left in between. The CDR3 totals 14 residues. The CDR3 spells CASSWVGLSDTQYF. For the CDR3, the DNA is TGTGCCAGCAGTTGGGTGGGGCTCTCAGATACGCAGTATTTT.

This clonotype was picked up many times. The J gene is TRBJ1-1, the V gene TRBV2; weak D call: TRBD1 (6 bases). From germline, CDR1 is SNHLY and CDR2 FYNNEI. CDR3 length: 14 residues. The V end was cut by 6 bases, the J end by 6 bases, with 17 bases between. The CDR3 spells CASREGEISPEAFF. CDR3 sequence (DNA): TGTGCCAGCAGGGAGGGGGAAATCTCCCCTGAAGCTTTCTTT.

In this sample, this clonotype turned up many times. This rearrangement joins TRBV19 to TRBJ1-4; no reliable D call. Looked up from germline, CDR1 is LNHDA and CDR2 is SQIVND (reference sequence). The CDR3 contains 13 residues. Trimming stripped 5 bases from V and 4 bases from J, with 8 bases between. The CDR3 nucleotides are TGTGCCAGTAGTGGACTCATTAATGAAAAACTGTTTTTT. Translated: CASSGLINEKLFF.

J is TRBJ2-5 and V is TRBV20-1; tentative D call: TRBD2 (5 bases). Germline V gene data show CDR1 as DFQATT and CDR2 as SNEGSKA (reference sequence). The CDR3 is made up of 13 amino acids. The ends were cut back, 1 base at V and 9 bases at J, with 15 bases in the middle. Written as DNA, the CDR3 is TGCAGTGCTAGAGTACTAAAAACCGGGGCCCAGTACTTC. Translating gives CSARVLKTGAQYF.

This chain connects TRBV5-8 to TRBJ2-3, with D possibly matching TRBD1 (5 bases). CDR3 length: 14 amino acids. Trimming removed 3 bases at V and 7 bases at J, with 15 bases between. The V gene's germline CDR1 is SGHTS and CDR2 YDEGEE. The chain's CDR3 is CASSSSVGPHTQYF. The CDR3 DNA sequence: TGTGCCAGCAGCTCCAGCGTGGGGCCCCATACGCAGTATTTT.

J is TRBJ2-6 and V is TRBV7-3; 8 bases match TRBD2. The ends lost 5 bases at V and 1 base at J; junction bases unmatched: 1. The germline gives CDR1 SGHTA, CDR2 FQGTGA. The length of the CDR3 is 15 residues. The CDR3 reads CASSPGGSGANVLTF. In DNA form, the CDR3 reads TGTGCCAGCAGCCCGGGGGGGTCTGGGGCCAACGTCCTGACTTTC.

As for this clonotype: One end of the junction does not line up with germline, which may come from a read error. The rearrangement uses TRBV9 and TRBJ1-6; D is unresolved. CDR1 SGDLS and CDR2 YYNGEE come from the germline V gene. The CDR3 extends over 12 amino acids. The CDR3 loop is CASRLVDSPFRF. DNA for the CDR3: TGTGCCAGCAGGTTAGTGGATTCGCCCTTCCGCTTT. Supplemented by reference TRBV9 and TRBJ1-6, the full variable domain reads DSGVTQTPKHLITATGQRVTLRCSPRSGDLSVYWYQQSLDQGLQFLIQYYNGEERAKGNILERFSAQQFPDLHSELNLSSLELGDSALYFCASRLVDSPFRFGNGTRLTVT.

Concerning this clonotype itself: Its ends do not fully match the called genes, so a read error is possible. V gene TRBV7-3 combines with J gene TRBJ2-2, with 16 bases fitting TRBD2. In germline, CDR1 is SGHTA, CDR2 FQGTGA. This CDR3 has 15 amino acids. The CDR3 protein is CASSRPGTSGGELFF. The CDR3 DNA reads as TGTGCCAGCAGCCGACCCGGGACTAGCGGGGGGGAGCTATTTTTT.

Many counts were recorded for this clonotype. This may be a read error: a much more frequent sequence differs by one nucleotide. The CDR3 protein is CASRRDSNQPQHF. Here the CDR3 DNA reads TGTGCCAGCAGACGGGACAGCAATCAGCCCCAGCATTTT. V is TRBV6-5 and J is TRBJ1-5; TRBD1 might be the D (5 bases). There are 13 residues in the CDR3. Germline CDR1 and CDR2: MNHEY and SVGAGI. The germline V and J ends were trimmed by 6 bases and 1 base, with 7 bases remaining between them.

The gene calls are TRBV5-4 and TRBJ2-1; D tentatively fits TRBD1 or TRBD2 (5 bases each). CDR3 length: 15 amino acids. Trimming removed 7 bases at V and 3 bases at J, with 17 bases between. Per germline, CDR1 SGHNT and CDR2 YYREEE (reference sequence). This chain's CDR3 is CASGRDLRDYNEQFF. In DNA form, the CDR3 reads TGTGCCAGCGGCCGGGACCTTCGAGACTACAATGAGCAGTTCTTC.

This clonotype was detected many times. The chain carries TRBV7-6 and TRBJ2-7; D not resolved. This CDR3 contains 14 residues. With 0 bases removed from V and 5 bases from J, the gap between germline ends came to 11 bases. Germline lookup yields CDR1 SGHVS and CDR2 FNYEAQ. CDR3 amino acids: CASSLAGARDEQYF. In DNA, the CDR3 is TGTGCCAGCAGCTTAGCTGGAGCTAGGGACGAGCAGTACTTC.

This clonotype occurred many times. The chain has TRBV4-1 and TRBJ1-4, with D possibly matching TRBD1 (6 bases). CDR3 length: 16 residues. Germline loops: CDR1 MGHRA, CDR2 YSYEKL. The ends were cut back, 0 bases at V and 7 bases at J, with 15 bases in the middle. CDR3 coding DNA: TGCGCCAGCAGCCAAGATAAACAGGGATGGGGTGAAAAACTGTTTTTT. Residues: CASSQDKQGWGEKLFF.

This clonotype has ten or more counts. This chain links TRBV29-1 with TRBJ1-1, with D possibly being TRBD1 (5 bases). Trimming shortened V by 6 bases and J by 5 bases, and 13 bases separated the two germline ends. The CDR3 loop spans 12 amino acids. Germline CDR1 is SQVTM and CDR2 is ANQGSEA. The DNA for the CDR3 is TGCAGCGTCGCGGACTGGGGGACTGAAGCTTTCTTT. Translating it yields CSVADWGTEAFF.

The chain links TRBV6-6 to TRBJ1-4; D remains unclear. The germline V gene has CDR1 MNHNY and CDR2 SVGAGI (reference sequence). V gave up 7 bases and J gave up 4 bases, with 10 bases separating them. This CDR3 has 13 amino acids. The CDR3 loop is CASNPANNEKLFF. The CDR3 bases are TGTGCCAGCAACCCGGCGAATAATGAAAAACTGTTTTTT.

This clonotype was found once. No conserved phenylalanine or tryptophan is present at the end of the CDR3, so a read error is the likely explanation. No DNA is shown, since the ends of the CDR3 on it are uncertain; the CDR3 is the one TCRdb lists. The chain carries TRBV9 and TRBJ2-1; the table names TRBD1, a call not compared with the DNA. Inclusive of both ends, the CDR3 amounts to 12 amino acids. CDR1 and CDR2 (germline): SGDLS, YYNGEE. The CDR3 spells CASSRPGKGVSE.

The V gene is TRBV10-3, the J gene TRBJ2-7, with 9 bases lining up with TRBD2. Germline trimming cut 11 bases from V and 6 bases from J; bases unmatched to any gene: 20. The CDR3 contains 16 residues. Germline V gene sequence: CDR1 ENHRY, CDR2 SYGVKD. CDR3 amino acids: CACSSRLAGGPGEQYF. DNA of the CDR3: TGTGCCTGCAGCTCAAGACTGGCGGGGGGGCCGGGCGAGCAGTACTTC.

The chain combines TRBV9 with TRBJ2-2, with TRBD2 matching over 8 bases. The CDR3 consists of 15 residues. V shed 3 bases, J shed 15 bases, and the junction held 16 bases outside the gene matches. CDR1 is SGDLS and CDR2 is YYNGEE in the germline V gene. The CDR3: CASSGTSVQGGGLFF. Written as DNA, the CDR3 is TGTGCCAGCAGCGGCACTAGCGTTCAGGGCGGGGGGTTGTTTTTT.

The CDR3 spells CASSVDGGRHEQYF. The DNA of the CDR3 is TGTGCCAGCAGCGTAGACGGGGGGCGCCACGAGCAGTACTTC. This chain connects TRBV9 to TRBJ2-7; possible D gene TRBD2, 7 bases. CDR1 and CDR2 (germline): SGDLS, YYNGEE. The length of the CDR3 is 14 residues. The V end was cut by 0 bases, the J end by 5 bases, with 12 bases between.

This rearrangement joins TRBV3-1 to TRBJ2-4, with D possibly called TRBD1 or TRBD2 (5 bases each). The CDR3 sequence is 15 residues long. Germline CDR1 reads LGHDT; CDR2 reads YNNKEL (reference sequence). Trimming pared 0 bases from V and 5 bases from J, leaving 11 bases between. CDR3 amino acids: CASSQEYGTQNIQYF. The CDR3 bases are TGTGCCAGCAGCCAAGAGTATGGGACCCAAAACATTCAGTACTTC.

The V and J genes are TRBV5-5 and TRBJ1-2, with a tentative D call TRBD1 (6 bases). The germline V and J ends were trimmed by 5 bases and 2 bases, with 16 bases remaining between them. From germline, CDR1 is SGHKS and CDR2 YYEKEE (reference sequence). This CDR3 contains 15 residues. In nucleotides, the CDR3 is TGTGCCAGCAGTGTCCAGGGAACAGGGAACTATGGCTACACCTTC. It encodes CASSVQGTGNYGYTF.